This passage covers 15 T cell receptor beta chains from one sample sequenced in a study of beta chain features in type 1 diabetes. Sequenced material consisted of expressed TCRB transcripts (all of the isolated RNA was reverse transcribed). TCRdb keeps only in-frame clones here, not all; method: immunoSEQ multiplex PCR. The sample holds tens of thousands of clones, about 55% seen once. The sample taken for sequencing was Tregs from blood. These receptors were obtained from a woman younger than 35 in good health.

The V and J genes are TRBV7-9 and TRBJ1-2; TRBD1 matches 9 bases. The length of the CDR3 is 14 residues. With 2 bases clipped from V and 10 bases from J, the junction kept 8 bases outside the gene matches. Germline V gene lookup returns CDR1 SEHNR and CDR2 FQNEAQ (reference sequence). In DNA, the CDR3 is TGTGCCAGCAGCTTACCTCCGGGACAGGGCGTCTACACCTTC. Protein: CASSLPPGQGVYTF.

The chain couples TRBV27 to TRBJ2-3; 12 bases agree with TRBD1. Germline trimming cut 3 bases from V and 3 bases from J; bases unmatched to any gene: 4. There are 16 residues in the CDR3. Germline CDR1 and CDR2: MNHEY and SMNVEV (reference sequence). The CDR3 spells CASSFRDRGPTDTQYF. CDR3 nucleotides: TGTGCCAGCAGTTTCCGGGACAGGGGGCCGACAGATACGCAGTATTTT.

Turning to this clone: The junction departs from germline at one end; a sequencing error may be responsible. The rearrangement joins TRBV10-3 to TRBJ2-1, with a tentative D call TRBD1 (6 bases). The CDR3 spans 11 residues. Germline V gene lookup returns CDR1 ENHRY and CDR2 SYGVKD. The CDR3: CAISGGPSWVF. The CDR3 DNA is TGTGCCATCAGTGGGGGGCCTTCATGGGTCTTC.

CDR3: CASSLGGSAYEQYF. The CDR3 nucleotides read TGTGCCAGCAGCTTGGGCGGATCCGCCTACGAGCAGTACTTC. V gene TRBV5-4 combines with J gene TRBJ2-7; D unresolved. This CDR3 is built from 14 residues. The V gene lost 0 bases and the J gene lost 2 bases, with 9 bases spanning the gap. The germline V gene encodes CDR1 SGHNT and CDR2 YYREEE (reference sequence). Together with reference TRBV5-4 and TRBJ2-7, the CDR3 gives the full variable domain: ETGVTQSPTHLIKTRGQQVTLRCSSQSGHNTVSWYQQALGQGPQFIFQYYREEENGRGNFPPRFSGLQFPNYSSELNVNALELDDSALYLCASSLGGSAYEQYFGPGTRLTVT.

The chain is built from TRBV30 and TRBJ2-1, with D perhaps matching TRBD2 (6 bases). The CDR3 spans 16 residues. Looked up from germline, CDR1 is GTSNPN and CDR2 is SVGIG (reference sequence). Trimming took 4 bases from V and 0 from J, leaving 16 bases between them. The CDR3 loop reads CAWKGGGGSSYNEQFF. The CDR3 region has the DNA TGTGCCTGGAAGGGTGGGGGAGGAAGCTCCTACAATGAGCAGTTCTTC.

The chain's CDR3 is CASSEGLGGTGRDIQYF. DNA of the CDR3: TGTGCCAGCAGTGAAGGGTTAGGTGGGACAGGGAGGGACATTCAGTACTTC. The V and J genes are TRBV6-1 and TRBJ2-4; 9 nucleotides match TRBD1. Germline trimming cut 1 base from V and 8 bases from J; bases unmatched to any gene: 12. Germline values: CDR1 MNHNS, CDR2 SASEGT. The CDR3 loop spans 17 amino acids.

CDR3 residues: CASRSTRSYEQYF. DNA of the CDR3: TGTGCCAGCAGAAGTACTCGCTCCTACGAGCAGTACTTC. The genes are TRBV6-6 and TRBJ2-7; no clear D. V lost 6 bases to trimming and J lost 0 bases, with 9 bases between them. This CDR3 contains 13 residues. CDR1 is MNHNY, CDR2 SVGAGI, per germline (reference sequence).

This clone turned up a few times. The genes are TRBV28 and TRBJ1-1; D might be TRBD1 (6 bases). Germline values: CDR1 MDHEN, CDR2 SYDVKM. V was pared by 3 bases and J by 10 bases, with 9 bases between. The CDR3 contains 11 residues. CDR3 loop: CASSFRGLAFF. In DNA form, the CDR3 reads TGTGCCAGCAGTTTCAGGGGCTTAGCTTTCTTT. The entire variable domain, with the rest obtained from reference TRBV28 and TRBJ1-1, is as follows: DVKVTQSSRYLVKRTGEKVFLECVQDMDHENMFWYRQDPGLGLRLIYFSYDVKMKEKGDIPEGYSVSREKKERFSLILESASTNQTSMYLCASSFRGLAFFGQGTRLTVV.

This clone was detected only a few times. The gene calls are TRBV6-5 and TRBJ2-7, with a possible D match to TRBD1 (6 bases). The V end was cut by 2 bases, the J end by 4 bases, with 9 bases between. The CDR3 extends over 13 amino acids. CDR1 and CDR2 from the germline V gene are MNHEY and SVGAGI. Here the CDR3 reads CASSYTQGYEQYF. CDR3 DNA: TGTGCCAGCAGTTACACTCAGGGGTACGAGCAGTACTTC.

The rearrangement links TRBV5-1 to TRBJ2-6; 8 bases align to TRBD1. Germline CDR1 SGHRS, CDR2 YFSETQ. With 4 bases clipped from V and 0 bases from J, the junction kept 3 bases outside the gene matches. This CDR3 is 16 amino acids long. The CDR3 sequence is CASSRDRTSGANVLTF. The CDR3 DNA sequence: TGCGCCAGCAGCCGGGACAGGACCTCTGGGGCCAACGTCCTGACTTTC.

The chain carries TRBV19 and TRBJ2-7, with 7 bases identical to TRBD1. V was clipped by 6 bases and J by 3 bases; unmatched bases: 5. Germline V gene data show CDR1 as LNHDA and CDR2 as SQIVND (reference sequence). This CDR3 has 13 amino acids. The CDR3 DNA sequence: TGTGCCAGTAGGCCGACAGGGTACTACGAGCAGTACTTC. This encodes CASRPTGYYEQYF.

The chain joins TRBV20-1 to TRBJ1-2; D gene uncertain. This CDR3 is built from 11 residues. V was clipped by 8 bases and J by 6 bases, with 13 bases between them. Germline values: CDR1 DFQATT, CDR2 SNEGSKA (reference sequence). Here the CDR3 reads CSSFSEHGYTF. The CDR3 coding sequence is TGCAGTTCGTTCTCGGAGCATGGCTACACCTTC.

V gene TRBV11-2 combines with J gene TRBJ2-7; 10 bases line up with TRBD1. This CDR3 is built from 15 residues. Trimming took 1 base from V and 3 from J; bases not matched to a gene: 3. CDR1 and CDR2 (germline): SGHAT, FQNNGV. In DNA form, the CDR3 reads TGTGCCAGCAGCTTAGTGGGACAGGGGATCTACGAGCAGTACTTC. Protein product: CASSLVGQGIYEQYF.

This clone was seen only once. This rearrangement joins TRBV30 to TRBJ1-1; D not resolved. Per the germline V gene, CDR1 is GTSNPN and CDR2 is SVGIG (reference sequence). CDR3 length equals 14 residues. V was clipped by 2 bases and J by 3 bases, with 13 bases between them. CDR3 sequence reads: CAWSRGVIDTEAFF. The DNA for the CDR3 is TGTGCCTGGAGTCGCGGGGTTATCGACACTGAAGCTTTCTTT.

The V gene is TRBV9, the J gene TRBJ2-1, with TRBD1 identical over 7 bases. Trimming took 2 bases from V and 5 from J; bases not matched to a gene: 4. The CDR3 has 14 residues. Germline loops: CDR1 SGDLS, CDR2 YYNGEE. The chain's CDR3 is CASSVGDSDNEQFF. As DNA, the CDR3 is TGTGCCAGCAGCGTGGGGGACAGCGACAATGAGCAGTTCTTC.